This T cell receptor (beta chain) is drawn from a study of response to subunit inactivated influenza vaccine. Losses at the gene ends were 10 bases for V and 1 base for J; bases not matched to a gene: 7. The CDR3 has 14 residues. MiXCR was run by TCRdb on the RT-PCR reads, yielding one entry per CDR3 protein. The sample carries hundreds of thousands of distinct CDR3 sequences, approximately 12% recorded once. The J gene is TRBJ2-3, the V gene TRBV12-3 or TRBV12-4, with 8 nucleotides matching TRBD2. The receptor comes from a man aged 50-60 years who received an inactivated influenza vaccine. The sample in question was PBMCs from blood, obtained on the day of vaccination. CDR3 protein: CATSGGWGTDTQYF. Here the CDR3 DNA reads TGTGCCACCAGCGGGGGATGGGGCACAGATACGCAGTATTTT.